A selection of T cell receptor beta chains follows, all from one sample in a study of T cell responses to AZD1222 COVID-19 vaccine. Using immunoSEQ multiplex PCR, the repertoire was profiled, and TCRdb retains in-frame clones only, with some absent. The sample consists of 150,000 to 200,000 clones, about 87% of them appearing once. The starting material was peripheral blood, obtained 28 days after the second dose of the MenACWY control vaccine. Receptor source: an adult who received the MenACWY meningococcal vaccine as a control. CDR3s include the opening cysteine and the closing phenylalanine or tryptophan. D genes are given only for firm matches. Clone size, where shown, is once, few, many, or a class for clones that have expanded.

cdr3_length	j_call	v_call	d_call	clone_size	cdr3_nt	cdr3_aa
14	TRBJ2-7	TRBV28	-	-	TGTGCCACTATCGGGCAGCCGATCTCCTACGAGCAGTACTTC	CATIGQPISYEQYF
18	TRBJ2-2	TRBV2	-	-	TGTGCCAGCAGTGAGTATGGGGGGGACAGATCGAACACCGGGGAGCTGTTTTTT	CASSEYGGDRSNTGELFF
14	TRBJ1-4	TRBV2	-	once	TGTGCCAGCCGAGGACAGACAACTAATGAAAAACTGTTTTTT	CASRGQTTNEKLFF
12	TRBJ2-1	TRBV24-1	-	-	TGTGCCACCAGTGATTTCTACCATGAGCAGTTCTTC	CATSDFYHEQFF
13	TRBJ1-1	TRBV11-3	-	few	TGTGCCAGCAGCTTAGGAGTGAACACTGAAGCTTTCTTT	CASSLGVNTEAFF
14	TRBJ1-6	TRBV6-5	TRBD1	-	TGTGCCAGCAGTTACTTCTCAGGGGGATCACCCCTCCACTTT	CASSYFSGGSPLHF
13	TRBJ1-2	TRBV11-3	-	-	TGTGCCAGCAGCCCCCCGGCGGCGCGGGGCTACACCTTC	CASSPPAARGYTF
16	TRBJ2-3	TRBV28	-	-	TGTGCCAGCACTCGGAACCGGGTCCAAGCACAGTCGGCGCAGTATTTT	CASTRNRVQAQSAQYF
16	TRBJ2-6	TRBV7-6	-	-	TGTGCCAGCAGCTTCTTAGTAGACTCTGGGGCCAACGTCCTGACTTTC	CASSFLVDSGANVLTF
16	TRBJ1-3	TRBV10-3	-	-	TGTGCCATCAGCCGTGGGGGGCTGGGGTCTGGAAACACCATATATTTT	CAISRGGLGSGNTIYF
14	TRBJ1-1	TRBV7-9	-	-	TGTGCCAGCACCATACAGGCTCTTCGGACTGAAGCTTTCTTT	CASTIQALRTEAFF
14	TRBJ2-3	TRBV28	TRBD2	-	TGTGCCAGCCAAAATCTAGCGGCCACAGATACGCAGTATTTT	CASQNLAATDTQYF
16	TRBJ1-6	TRBV6-4	-	-	TGTGCCAGCTATCCGGACGGCGACTCCTATAATTCACCCCTCCACTTT	CASYPDGDSYNSPLHF
12	TRBJ2-7	TRBV18	TRBD2	once	TGTGCCAGCTCACCAGGGGGGGGCGAGCAGTACTTC	CASSPGGGEQYF
20	TRBJ2-4	TRBV10-3	-	-	TGTGCCATCAGTGAGTCGTGGGGTCAGATAGCGCATCTAGCCAAAAACATTCAGTACTTC	CAISESWGQIAHLAKNIQYF
15	TRBJ2-7	TRBV7-9	TRBD2	-	TGTGCCAGCAGCTTTAGCGGGAGTATACCCTACGAGCAGTACTTC	CASSFSGSIPYEQYF
16	TRBJ2-7	TRBV5-6	TRBD2	-	TGTGCCAGCAGCTTTCTTCTTACTAGCGGAACGGAGGTGCAGTACTTC	CASSFLLTSGTEVQYF
13	TRBJ2-3	TRBV19	TRBD2	-	TGTGCCAGTAAATCCGGGGGGTCAGATACGCAGTATTTT	CASKSGGSDTQYF
14	TRBJ2-2	TRBV20-1	TRBD1	-	TGCAGTGCTAGTTACCGGACAGGGCCCGGGGAGCTGTTTTTT	CSASYRTGPGELFF
11	TRBJ2-5	TRBV30	-	-	TGTGCCTGGGACCGCCAAGAGACCCAGTACTTC	CAWDRQETQYF
15	TRBJ1-5	TRBV24-1	-	-	TGTGCCACCAGTGATGCAAGGGGAGGGGGTCAGCCCCAGCATTTT	CATSDARGGGQPQHF
13	TRBJ2-7	TRBV19	-	once	TGTGCCAGTAGTTATACGGACGACTACGAGCAGTACTTC	CASSYTDDYEQYF
14	TRBJ1-1	TRBV6-5	-	-	TGTGCCAGCGGGTACACGATGCCGGGGACTGAAGCTTTCTTT	CASGYTMPGTEAFF
14	TRBJ2-7	TRBV19	-	-	TGTGCCAGTAGTCGGAGGACCGATACCTACGAGCAGTACTTC	CASSRRTDTYEQYF
15	TRBJ2-2	TRBV19	-	-	TGTGCCAGTAGTCCCTCCACAGGGTGGGCCGGGGAGCTGTTTTTT	CASSPSTGWAGELFF
14	TRBJ1-2	TRBV7-2	-	-	TGTGCCAGCAGCGGGGACCCTTCACCCTATGGCTACACCTTC	CASSGDPSPYGYTF
11	TRBJ2-7	TRBV7-9	-	-	TGTGCCAGCTGGTGGGGGAACGAGCAGTACTTC	CASWWGNEQYF
13	TRBJ1-1	TRBV18	-	-	TGTGCCAGCTCACCATTACAAGACACTGAAGCTTTCTTT	CASSPLQDTEAFF
14	TRBJ1-5	TRBV6-6	TRBD1	once	TGTGCCAGTTTGGACAGGGCCGGGCCTCAGCCCCAGCATTTT	CASLDRAGPQPQHF
14	TRBJ2-7	TRBV30	TRBD2	-	TGTGCCTGGAGCTTACTTGAAAGCGGGGTCGAGCAGTACTTC	CAWSLLESGVEQYF